Below, 11 T cell receptor beta chains from the same sample are listed, as sequenced in a study of blood T cell repertoires in COVID-19. This table comes from immunoSEQ multiplex PCR, and its TCRdb copy is limited to in-frame clones, with some not included. The repertoire holds about 160,000 clones, with more than 85% as singletons. The specimen sequenced was peripheral blood. The source of these receptors is a man aged 45-65 years with acute or convalescent COVID-19.

The V gene is TRBV5-1, the J gene TRBJ2-3; TRBD2 matches at 9 bases. Germline assignment: CDR1 SGHRS and CDR2 YFSETQ. CDR3 length: 15 residues. V lost 6 bases to trimming and J lost 6 bases; unmatched junction nucleotides: 11. The CDR3 sequence is CASKVSAGGVDTQYF. CDR3 bases: TGCGCCAGCAAGGTTTCGGCGGGAGGGGTTGATACGCAGTATTTT.

The chain recombines TRBV6-1 with TRBJ2-1; 8 nucleotides agree with TRBD1. The V and J ends lost 1 base and 4 bases, in that order; junction bases with no gene match: 3. The length of the CDR3 is 15 residues. From germline, CDR1 is MNHNS and CDR2 SASEGT. CDR3 residues: CASSEGQGAYNEQFF. As DNA, the CDR3 is TGTGCCAGCAGTGAAGGGCAGGGGGCTTACAATGAGCAGTTCTTC.

The chain has TRBV3-1 (or the pseudogene TRBV3-2) and TRBJ2-5; D ambiguous. CDR3 length: 15 residues. Trimming left V 0 bases short and J 5 bases short, with 13 bases between. Germline V CDR1 and CDR2: LGHDT, YNNKEL (reference sequence). Here the CDR3 DNA reads TGTGCCAGCAGCCAAGATTATCTGGTCCGGGAGACCCAGTACTTC. Translating gives CASSQDYLVRETQYF.

V gene TRBV28 combines with J gene TRBJ2-3; TRBD1 might be the D (6 bases). This CDR3 region has 16 residues. CDR1 and CDR2 (germline): MDHEN, SYDVKM. Between the trimmed V and J ends, which lost 6 bases and 3 bases, there was a span of 19 bases. This chain's CDR3 is CASRLTGFPRTDTQYF. The DNA for the CDR3 is TGTGCCAGCAGACTTACAGGGTTTCCACGAACAGATACGCAGTATTTT.

The chain couples TRBV30 to TRBJ2-3; 8 nucleotides align to TRBD2. The trim removed 0 bases at V and 1 base at J, leaving 9 bases unmatched. The CDR3 consists of 17 residues. CDR1 GTSNPN and CDR2 SVGIG come from the germline V gene (reference sequence). The CDR3: CAWSVTGGTGGTDTQYF. The DNA of the CDR3 is TGTGCCTGGAGTGTGACGGGAGGGACCGGGGGCACAGATACGCAGTATTTT.

This rearrangement joins TRBV30 to TRBJ1-1; D is uncertain. This CDR3 is 12 amino acids long. Trimming left V 2 bases short and J 6 bases short, with 10 bases between. Germline CDR1 and CDR2: GTSNPN and SVGIG (reference sequence). In nucleotides, the CDR3 is TGTGCCTGGAGTTCACTAAGCGCTGAAGCTTTCTTT. Its translation is CAWSSLSAEAFF.

The gene calls are TRBV27 and TRBJ1-2, with a weak D call TRBD1 (5 bases). The V end was cut by 5 bases, the J end by 5 bases, with 24 bases between. The V gene's germline CDR1 is MNHEY and CDR2 SMNVEV (reference sequence). The length of the CDR3 is 17 residues. This CDR3 reads CASSITLRGLARYGYTF. CDR3 nucleotides: TGTGCCAGCAGTATAACCTTAAGGGGCTTGGCCAGATATGGCTACACCTTC.

V is TRBV7-9 and J is TRBJ1-2; TRBD1 agrees at 10 bases. This CDR3 region has 18 residues. V trimming: 2 bases; J trimming: 0 bases; junction bases outside the gene matches: 9. The germline V gene encodes CDR1 SEHNR and CDR2 FQNEAQ (reference sequence). The CDR3 reads CASSLRPGQGHSNYGYTF. The CDR3 nucleotides read TGTGCCAGCAGCTTAAGGCCGGGACAGGGGCATTCTAACTATGGCTACACCTTC.

J is TRBJ1-2 and V is TRBV28, with D perhaps matching TRBD1 (6 bases). Germline CDR1 MDHEN, CDR2 SYDVKM. The CDR3 contains 14 residues. Trimming removed 2 bases at V and 4 bases at J, with 11 bases between. The chain's CDR3 is CASSLTGSVYGYTF. CDR3 DNA: TGTGCCAGCAGTTTAACAGGGTCAGTCTATGGCTACACCTTC.

This chain uses TRBV28 with TRBJ1-6, with D possibly TRBD1 on 6 matching bases. Per the germline V gene, CDR1 is MDHEN and CDR2 is SYDVKM. The CDR3 loop spans 15 amino acids. The V gene lost 5 bases and the J gene lost 7 bases, with 15 bases spanning the gap. This chain's CDR3 is CASSRATGFNSPLHF. The CDR3 DNA reads TGTGCCAGCAGTCGTGCAACAGGGTTCAATTCACCCCTCCACTTT.

The chain links TRBV27 to TRBJ2-7; 8 nucleotides agree with TRBD1. With V trimmed by 5 bases and J by 5 bases, 8 bases remained unmatched. From germline, CDR1 is MNHEY and CDR2 SMNVEV (reference sequence). This CDR3 spans 14 amino acids. The CDR3 spells CASSPGTGLDEQYV. As DNA, the CDR3 is TGTGCCAGCAGTCCCGGGACAGGACTGGACGAGCAGTACGTC.